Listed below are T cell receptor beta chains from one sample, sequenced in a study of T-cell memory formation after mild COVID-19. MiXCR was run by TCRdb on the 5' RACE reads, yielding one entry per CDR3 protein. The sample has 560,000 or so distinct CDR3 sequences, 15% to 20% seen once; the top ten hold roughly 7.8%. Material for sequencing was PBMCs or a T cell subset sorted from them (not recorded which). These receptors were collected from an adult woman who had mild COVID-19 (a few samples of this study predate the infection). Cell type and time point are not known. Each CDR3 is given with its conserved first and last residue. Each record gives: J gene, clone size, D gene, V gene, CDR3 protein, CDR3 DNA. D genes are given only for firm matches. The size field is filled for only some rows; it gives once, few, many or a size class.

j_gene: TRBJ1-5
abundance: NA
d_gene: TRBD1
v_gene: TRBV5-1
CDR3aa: CASSWGDRPGPQHF
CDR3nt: TGCGCCAGCAGCTGGGGGGACAGACCCGGGCCCCAGCATTTT

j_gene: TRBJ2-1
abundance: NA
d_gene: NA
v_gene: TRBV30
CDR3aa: CAWRRNNEQFF
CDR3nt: TGTGCCTGGAGGAGGAACAATGAGCAGTTCTTC

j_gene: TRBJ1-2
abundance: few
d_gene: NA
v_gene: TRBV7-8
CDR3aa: CASSFSISLDLHYGYTF
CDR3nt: TGTGCCAGCAGCTTCTCGATCTCCCTAGACCTGCACTATGGCTACACCTTC

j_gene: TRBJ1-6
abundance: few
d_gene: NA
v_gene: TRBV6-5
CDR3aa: CASSYNRQGYSPLHF
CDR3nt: TGTGCCAGCAGTTACAACAGGCAGGGTTACTCACCCCTCCACTTT

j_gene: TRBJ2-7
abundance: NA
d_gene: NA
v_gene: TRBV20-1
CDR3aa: CSASPGMPYEQYF
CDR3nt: TGCAGTGCTAGCCCTGGGATGCCCTACGAGCAGTACTTC

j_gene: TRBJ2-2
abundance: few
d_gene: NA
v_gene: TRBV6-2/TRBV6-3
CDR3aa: CASSYLQLNTGELFF
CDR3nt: TGTGCCAGCAGTTACTTACAGCTGAACACCGGGGAGCTGTTTTTT

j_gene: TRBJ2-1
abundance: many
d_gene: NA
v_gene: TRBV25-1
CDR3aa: CASSEYNEQFF
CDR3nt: TGTGCCAGCAGTGAGTACAATGAGCAGTTCTTC

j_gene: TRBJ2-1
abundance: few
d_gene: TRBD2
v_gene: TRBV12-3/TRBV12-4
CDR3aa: CASLGRTGGGDEQFF
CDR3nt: TGTGCCAGCCTAGGCCGAACGGGGGGGGGCGATGAGCAGTTCTTC

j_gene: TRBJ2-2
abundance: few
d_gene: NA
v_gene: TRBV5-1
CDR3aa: CASSMPMPGELFF
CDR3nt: TGCGCCAGCAGCATGCCCATGCCCGGGGAGCTGTTTTTT

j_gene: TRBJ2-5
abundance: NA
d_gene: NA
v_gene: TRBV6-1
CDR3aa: CASSDSFGGQETQYF
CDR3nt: TGTGCCAGCAGTGACTCATTTGGCGGTCAAGAGACCCAGTACTTC

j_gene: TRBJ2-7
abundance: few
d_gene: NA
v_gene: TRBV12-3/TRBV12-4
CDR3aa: CASSLGDNVRVEQYF
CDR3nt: TGTGCCAGCAGTCTAGGGGACAACGTGAGGGTCGAGCAGTACTTC

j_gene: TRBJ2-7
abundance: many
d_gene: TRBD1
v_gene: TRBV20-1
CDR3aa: CSADRGVYEQYF
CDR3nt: TGCAGTGCGGACAGGGGGGTCTACGAGCAGTACTTC

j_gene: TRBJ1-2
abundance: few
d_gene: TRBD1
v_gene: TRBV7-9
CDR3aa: CASSLLPGNGTGNYGYTF
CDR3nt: TGTGCCAGCAGCTTACTCCCCGGTAACGGGACAGGGAACTATGGCTACACCTTC

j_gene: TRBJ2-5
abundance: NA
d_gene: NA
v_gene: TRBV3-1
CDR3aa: CASSPPKETQYF
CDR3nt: TGTGCCAGCAGCCCTCCAAAAGAGACCCAGTACTTC